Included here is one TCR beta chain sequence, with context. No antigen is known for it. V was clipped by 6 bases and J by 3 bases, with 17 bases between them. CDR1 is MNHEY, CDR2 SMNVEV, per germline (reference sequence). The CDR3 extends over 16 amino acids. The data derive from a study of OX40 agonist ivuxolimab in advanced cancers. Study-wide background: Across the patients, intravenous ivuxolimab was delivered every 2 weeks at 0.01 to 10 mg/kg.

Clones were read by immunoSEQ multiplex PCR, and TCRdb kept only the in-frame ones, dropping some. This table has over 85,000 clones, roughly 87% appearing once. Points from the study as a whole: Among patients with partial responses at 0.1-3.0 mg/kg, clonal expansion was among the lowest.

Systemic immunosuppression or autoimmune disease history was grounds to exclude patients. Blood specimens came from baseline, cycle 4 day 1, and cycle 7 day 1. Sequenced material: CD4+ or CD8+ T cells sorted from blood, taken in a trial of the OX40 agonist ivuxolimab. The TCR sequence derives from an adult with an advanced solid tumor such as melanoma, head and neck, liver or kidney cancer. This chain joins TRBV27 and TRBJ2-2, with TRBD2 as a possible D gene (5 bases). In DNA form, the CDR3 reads TGTGCCAGCAGAGGTGTGCGGTCAGCGGACACCGGGGAGCTGTTTTTT. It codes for CASRGVRSADTGELFF.